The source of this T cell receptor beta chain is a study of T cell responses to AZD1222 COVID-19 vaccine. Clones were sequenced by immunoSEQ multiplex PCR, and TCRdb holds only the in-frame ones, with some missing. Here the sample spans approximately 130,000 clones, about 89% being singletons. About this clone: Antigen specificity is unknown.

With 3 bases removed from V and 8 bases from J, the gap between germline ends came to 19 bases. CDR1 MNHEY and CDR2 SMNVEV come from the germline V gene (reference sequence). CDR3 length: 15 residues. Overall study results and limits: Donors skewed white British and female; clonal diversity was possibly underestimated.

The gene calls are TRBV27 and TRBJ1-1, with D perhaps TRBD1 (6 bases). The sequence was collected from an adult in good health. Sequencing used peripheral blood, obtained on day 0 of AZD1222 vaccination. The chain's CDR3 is CASSLGGGRVKEAFF. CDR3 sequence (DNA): TGTGCCAGCAGTTTGGGGGGCGGCCGAGTAAAGGAAGCTTTCTTT.